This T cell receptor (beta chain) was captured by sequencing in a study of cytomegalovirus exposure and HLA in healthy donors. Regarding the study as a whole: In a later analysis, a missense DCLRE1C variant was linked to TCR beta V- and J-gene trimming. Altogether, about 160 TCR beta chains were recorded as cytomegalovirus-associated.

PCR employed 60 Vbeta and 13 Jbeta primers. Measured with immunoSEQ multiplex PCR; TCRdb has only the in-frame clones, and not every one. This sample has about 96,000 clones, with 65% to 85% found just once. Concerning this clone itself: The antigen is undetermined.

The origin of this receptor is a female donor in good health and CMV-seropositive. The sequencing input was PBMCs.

The CDR3 spells CASSSADRAKAYGYTF. Written as DNA, the CDR3 is TGTGCCAGCAGCTCAGCGGACAGGGCCAAGGCCTATGGCTACACCTTC. The V and J genes are TRBV7-8 and TRBJ1-2; the match to TRBD1 covers 8 bases. CDR3 length: 16 residues. Germline lookup yields CDR1 SGHVS and CDR2 FQNEAQ. The J segment lost 4 bases and the V segment lost 4 bases, leaving 11 bases of the junction unmatched.